Listed below are T cell receptor beta chains from one sample, sequenced in a study of T cell changes during pregnancy in multiple sclerosis. Profiling relied on immunoSEQ multiplex PCR, and the TCRdb table lists in-frame clones only, not all of them. Of over 35,000 clones listed, 91% are singletons. This specimen consisted of CD4+ T cells from peripheral blood mononuclear cells, obtained in the second trimester of pregnancy. The receptor source for this set is a female donor in good health, enrolled as a control in a pregnancy study. The CDR3 runs from the conserved cysteine through the conserved F or W. A D gene is named only where the DNA matches it firmly.

j_gene,d_gene,v_gene,len,CDR3aa
TRBJ1-4,.,TRBV5-1,14,CASSKSETNEKLFF
TRBJ2-1,.,TRBV30,15,CASLLGREGRNEQFF
TRBJ1-2,.,TRBV4-2,16,CATSPIGEGSNYGYTF
TRBJ2-7,.,TRBV7-9,19,CASSLFSWVDFLSSYEQYF
TRBJ2-2,.,TRBV15,16,CATSRDPLGGTGELFF
TRBJ1-2,.,TRBV7-9,13,CASSPQANYGYTF
TRBJ2-5,.,TRBV21-1,17,CASSKSGTSGSSETQYF
TRBJ1-1,.,TRBV19,18,CASSISRTFERRGPEAFF
TRBJ2-6,TRBD2,TRBV7-9,17,CATPWTSFLSGANVLTF
TRBJ2-7,TRBD1,TRBV28,13,CATQDRVLYEQYF
TRBJ1-1,.,TRBV5-1,13,CASSQQVNTEAFF
TRBJ1-4,TRBD1,TRBV28,14,CASDVGTGHEKLFF
TRBJ1-2,.,TRBV19,12,CASSTRGYGYTF
TRBJ1-1,.,TRBV2,15,CASRNDRRLNTEAFF
TRBJ2-2,TRBD2,TRBV10-3,14,CAISRPSGSSGPLF
TRBJ2-5,.,TRBV5-1,16,CASSLGFGVGIETQYF